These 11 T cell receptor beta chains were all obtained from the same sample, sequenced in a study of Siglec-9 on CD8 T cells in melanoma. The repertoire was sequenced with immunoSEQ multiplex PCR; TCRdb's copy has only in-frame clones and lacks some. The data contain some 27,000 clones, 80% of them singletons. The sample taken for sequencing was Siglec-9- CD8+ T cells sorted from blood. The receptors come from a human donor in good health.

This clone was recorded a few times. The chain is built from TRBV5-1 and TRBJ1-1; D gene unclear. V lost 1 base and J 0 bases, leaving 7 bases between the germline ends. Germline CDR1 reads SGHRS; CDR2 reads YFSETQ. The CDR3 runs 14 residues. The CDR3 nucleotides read TGCGCCAGCAGCTTGACGGGCGTGAACACTGAAGCTTTCTTT. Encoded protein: CASSLTGVNTEAFF.

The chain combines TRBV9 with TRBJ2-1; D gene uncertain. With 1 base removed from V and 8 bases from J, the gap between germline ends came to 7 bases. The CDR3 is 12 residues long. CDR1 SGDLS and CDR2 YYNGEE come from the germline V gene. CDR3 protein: CASSVPADEQFF. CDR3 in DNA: TGTGCCAGCAGCGTACCCGCGGATGAGCAGTTCTTC.

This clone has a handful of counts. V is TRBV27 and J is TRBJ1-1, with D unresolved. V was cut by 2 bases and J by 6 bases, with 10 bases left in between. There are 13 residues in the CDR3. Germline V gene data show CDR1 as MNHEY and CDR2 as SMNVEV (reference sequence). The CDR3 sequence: CASSLIGTAEAFF. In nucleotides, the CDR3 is TGTGCCAGCAGTTTAATCGGTACAGCTGAAGCTTTCTTT.

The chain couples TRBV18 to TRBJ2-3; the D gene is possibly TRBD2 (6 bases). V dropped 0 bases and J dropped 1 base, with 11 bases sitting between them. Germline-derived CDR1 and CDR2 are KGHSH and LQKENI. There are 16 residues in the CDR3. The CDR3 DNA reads TGTGCCAGCTCACCACCCGATAGCGGACGCACAGATACGCAGTATTTT. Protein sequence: CASSPPDSGRTDTQYF.

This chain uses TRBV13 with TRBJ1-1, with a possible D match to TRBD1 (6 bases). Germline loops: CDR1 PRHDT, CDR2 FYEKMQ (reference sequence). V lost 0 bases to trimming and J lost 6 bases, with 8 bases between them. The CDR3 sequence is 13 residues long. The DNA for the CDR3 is TGTGCCAGCAGCTTAGGTCGGGGGCCTGAAGCTTTCTTT. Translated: CASSLGRGPEAFF. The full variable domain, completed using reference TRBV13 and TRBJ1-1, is AAGVIQSPRHLIKEKRETATLKCYPIPRHDTVYWYQQGPGQDPQFLISFYEKMQSDKGSIPDRFSAQQFSDYHSELNMSSLELGDSALYFCASSLGRGPEAFFGQGTRLTVV.

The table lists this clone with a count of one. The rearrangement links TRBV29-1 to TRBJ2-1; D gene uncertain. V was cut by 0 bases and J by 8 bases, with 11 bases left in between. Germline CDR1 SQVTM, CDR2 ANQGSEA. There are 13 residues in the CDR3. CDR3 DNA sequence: TGCAGCGTTGAAGATCTTATAATCGATGAGCAGTTCTTC. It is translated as CSVEDLIIDEQFF.

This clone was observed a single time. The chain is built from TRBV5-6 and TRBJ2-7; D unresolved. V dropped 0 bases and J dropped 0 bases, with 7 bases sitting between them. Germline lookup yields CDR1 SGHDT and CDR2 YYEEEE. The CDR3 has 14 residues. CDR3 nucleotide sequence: TGTGCCAGCAGCTTGGCTTCGGGCTCCTACGAGCAGTACTTC. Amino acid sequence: CASSLASGSYEQYF.

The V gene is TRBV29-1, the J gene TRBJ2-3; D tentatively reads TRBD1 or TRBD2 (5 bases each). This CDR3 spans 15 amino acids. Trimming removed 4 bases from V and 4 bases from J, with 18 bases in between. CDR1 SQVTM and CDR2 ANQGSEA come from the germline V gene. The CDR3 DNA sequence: TGCAGCGTTGGGTTCCAGGGACCGGGGCCAGATACGCAGTATTTT. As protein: CSVGFQGPGPDTQYF.

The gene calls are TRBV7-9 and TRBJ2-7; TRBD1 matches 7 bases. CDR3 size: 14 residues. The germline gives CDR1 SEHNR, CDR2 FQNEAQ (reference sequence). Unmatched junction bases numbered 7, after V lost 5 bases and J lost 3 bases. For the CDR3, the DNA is TGTGCCAGCAGCCTAACGACAGGGAACTACGAGCAGTACTTC. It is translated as CASSLTTGNYEQYF. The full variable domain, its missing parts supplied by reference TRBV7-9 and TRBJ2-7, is DTGVSQNPRHKITKRGQNVTFRCDPISEHNRLYWYRQTLGQGPEFLTYFQNEAQLEKSRLLSDRFSAERPKGSFSTLEIQRTEQGDSAMYLCASSLTTGNYEQYFGPGTRLTVT.

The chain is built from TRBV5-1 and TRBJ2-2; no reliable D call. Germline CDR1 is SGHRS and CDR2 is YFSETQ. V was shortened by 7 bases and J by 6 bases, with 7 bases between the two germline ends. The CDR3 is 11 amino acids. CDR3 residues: CASERAGELFF. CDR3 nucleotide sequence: TGCGCCAGCGAAAGGGCCGGGGAGCTGTTTTTT.

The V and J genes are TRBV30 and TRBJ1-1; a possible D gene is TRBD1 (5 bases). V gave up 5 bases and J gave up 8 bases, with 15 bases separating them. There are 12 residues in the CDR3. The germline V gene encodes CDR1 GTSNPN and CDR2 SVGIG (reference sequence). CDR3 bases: TGTGCCTGGGCCGTCGATGGGGGAGAAGCTTTCTTT. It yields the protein CAWAVDGGEAFF.